The sequence of this TCR beta chain was determined in a study of cytomegalovirus exposure and HLA in healthy donors. This clone was detected only a few times. The target antigen is unknown. Broader study findings: A highly shared variant cluster was judged a likely technical artifact. Researchers catalogued 160 or so TCR beta chains as cytomegalovirus-associated.

The PCR used 60 Vbeta and 13 Jbeta primers. Produced via immunoSEQ multiplex PCR; TCRdb's table is partial and in-frame only. The sample has around 200,000 clones, 75% to 90% seen once. What was sequenced was PBMCs. This clonotype was obtained from a woman in her forties or fifties in good health and CMV-seropositive.

DNA of the CDR3: TGTGCCAGCAGTGAACAGGGGGTGAGTCAAGAGACCCAGTACTTC. Its protein is CASSEQGVSQETQYF. The rearrangement joins TRBV25-1 to TRBJ2-5, with TRBD1 identical over 7 bases. Germline assignment: CDR1 MGHDK and CDR2 SYGVNS. Germline trimming cut 2 bases from V and 2 bases from J; bases unmatched to any gene: 5. The CDR3 sequence is 15 residues long.